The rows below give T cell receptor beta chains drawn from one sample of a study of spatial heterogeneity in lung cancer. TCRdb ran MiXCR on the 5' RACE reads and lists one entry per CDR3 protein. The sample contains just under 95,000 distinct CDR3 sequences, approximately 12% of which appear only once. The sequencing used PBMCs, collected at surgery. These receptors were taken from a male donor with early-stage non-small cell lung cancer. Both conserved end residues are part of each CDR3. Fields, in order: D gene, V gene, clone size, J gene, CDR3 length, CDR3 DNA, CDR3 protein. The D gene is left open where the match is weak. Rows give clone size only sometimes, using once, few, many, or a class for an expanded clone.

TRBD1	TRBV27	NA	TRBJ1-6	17	TGTGCCAGCAGTCCCGACCCCACAGGGGAGTATAATTCACCCCTCCACTTT	CASSPDPTGEYNSPLHF
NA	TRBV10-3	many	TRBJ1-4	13	TGTGCCACCGGTTACGCAACTAATGAAAAACTGTTTTTT	CATGYATNEKLFF
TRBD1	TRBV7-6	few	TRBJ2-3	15	TGTGCCAGCAGCCCGCCCGGGACAGGGGAAGATACGCAGTATTTT	CASSPPGTGEDTQYF
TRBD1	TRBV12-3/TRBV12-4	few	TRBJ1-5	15	TGTGCCAGCAGTCCTACAGGGGCTCTCAATCAGCCCCAGCATTTT	CASSPTGALNQPQHF
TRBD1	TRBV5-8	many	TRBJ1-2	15	TGTGCCAGCAGCGCGCGAAATACAGGGGGCGATGGCTACACCTTC	CASSARNTGGDGYTF
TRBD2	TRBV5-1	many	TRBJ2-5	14	TGCGCCAGCAGACCGGGACTATACCAAGAGACCCAGTACTTC	CASRPGLYQETQYF
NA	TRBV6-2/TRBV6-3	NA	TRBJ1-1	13	TGTGCCAGCAGTGGAAACCTCGGTCATGAAGCTTTCTTT	CASSGNLGHEAFF
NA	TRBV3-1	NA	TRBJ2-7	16	TGTGCCAGCAGCCAGGTAGGGCAGGGGGGGTCCTACGAGCAGTACTTC	CASSQVGQGGSYEQYF
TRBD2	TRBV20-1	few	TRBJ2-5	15	TGCAGTGCATATCCGGGGACTAGCGGGAGAGAGACCCAGTACTTC	CSAYPGTSGRETQYF
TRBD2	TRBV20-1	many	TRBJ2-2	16	TGCAGTGCTAGAGATCCCCTAGCGGCTTACACCGGGGAGCTGTTTTTT	CSARDPLAAYTGELFF
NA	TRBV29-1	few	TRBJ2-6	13	TGCAGCGTTCGTAGCTCTGGGGCCAACGTCCTGACTTTC	CSVRSSGANVLTF
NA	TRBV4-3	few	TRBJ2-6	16	TGCGCCAGCAGCCAAGTGAGGGGCCTCTGGGCCAACGTCCTGACTTTC	CASSQVRGLWANVLTF
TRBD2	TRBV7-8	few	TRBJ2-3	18	TGTGCCAGCCACCTAGTCAGGATAGCGGGGCCCAGCACAGATACGCAGTATTTT	CASHLVRIAGPSTDTQYF
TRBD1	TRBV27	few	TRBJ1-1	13	TGTGCCAGCAGAACAACAGGGGTCACTGAAGCTTTCTTT	CASRTTGVTEAFF
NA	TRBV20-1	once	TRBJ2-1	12	TGCAGTGCTGGGGACCTAGGCAATGAGCAGTTCTTC	CSAGDLGNEQFF
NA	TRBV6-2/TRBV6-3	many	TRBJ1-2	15	TGTGCCAGCACCGGACTCGGTGGCAGTAACTATGGCTACACCTTC	CASTGLGGSNYGYTF
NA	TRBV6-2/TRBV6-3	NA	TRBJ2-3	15	TGTGCCAGCAGCACGTCAATCGGAGTCACAGATACGCAGTATTTT	CASSTSIGVTDTQYF
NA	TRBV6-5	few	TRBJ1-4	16	TGTGCCAGCAGTTTCTCCCACGGCAGATCTAATGAAAAACTGTTTTTT	CASSFSHGRSNEKLFF
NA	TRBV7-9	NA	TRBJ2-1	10	TGTGCCAGCACCGACAATGAGCAGTTCTTC	CASTDNEQFF
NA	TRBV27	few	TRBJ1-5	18	TGTGCCAGCAGTTTTCCTAAGGCCCTTGATGGCCACAATCAGCCCCAGCATTTT	CASSFPKALDGHNQPQHF
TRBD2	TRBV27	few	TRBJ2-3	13	TGTGCCAGCGGGGGACTAGCCGCTGATACGCAGTATTTT	CASGGLAADTQYF
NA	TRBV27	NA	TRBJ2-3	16	TGTGCCAGCAGTTTAAATCGGGCTAGCGACACAGATACGCAGTATTTT	CASSLNRASDTDTQYF
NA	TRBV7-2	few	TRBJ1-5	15	TGTGCCAGCAGTTCGACAGTCCTAGCCAATCAGCCCCAGCATTTT	CASSSTVLANQPQHF
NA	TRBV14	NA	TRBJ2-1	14	TGTGCCAGCAGCCAACTAGGCGCCTACAATGAGCAGTTCTTC	CASSQLGAYNEQFF
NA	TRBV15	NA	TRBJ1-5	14	TGTGCCACCAGCAGCCGGGCCCCCAATCAGCCCCAGCATTTT	CATSSRAPNQPQHF
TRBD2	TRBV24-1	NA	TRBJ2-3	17	TGTGCCACCAGTGATTCGGGGGGTAGCGGTATCACAGATACGCAGTATTTT	CATSDSGGSGITDTQYF
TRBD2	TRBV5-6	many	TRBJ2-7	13	TGTGCCAGCAGTTTTACTAGCGGGTACGAGCAGTACTTC	CASSFTSGYEQYF
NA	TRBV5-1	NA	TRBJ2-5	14	TGCGCCAGCAGCTCGGACACCCACGGGGAGACCCAGTACTTC	CASSSDTHGETQYF
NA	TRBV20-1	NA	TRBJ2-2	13	TGCAGTGTCAGCTCGGGGGCCACCGGGGAGCTGTTTTTT	CSVSSGATGELFF
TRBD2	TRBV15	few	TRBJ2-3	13	TGTGCCACCTGTAGCGGGAACACAGATACGCAGTATTTT	CATCSGNTDTQYF
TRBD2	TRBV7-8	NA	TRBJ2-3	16	TGTGCCAGCAGCTTAGGACTAGCGGCTTACACAGATACGCAGTATTTT	CASSLGLAAYTDTQYF
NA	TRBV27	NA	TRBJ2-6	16	TGTGCCAGCACCCCTACAGTTATCTCTGGGGCCAACGTCCTGACTTTC	CASTPTVISGANVLTF
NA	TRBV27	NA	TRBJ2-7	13	TGTGCCAGCAGTCCCACCCCCTCCCGGGGGCAGTACTTC	CASSPTPSRGQYF
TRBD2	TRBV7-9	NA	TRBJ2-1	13	TGTGCCAGCACGGGAGGGAGCCACAATGAGCAGTTCTTC	CASTGGSHNEQFF
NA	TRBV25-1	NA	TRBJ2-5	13	TGTGCCAGCAGTGAATACTACGGGGAGACCCAGTACTTC	CASSEYYGETQYF
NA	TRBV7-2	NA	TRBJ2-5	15	TGTGCCAGCAGCTTAAACGGGCCGGGGGCGGAGACCCAGTACTTC	CASSLNGPGAETQYF
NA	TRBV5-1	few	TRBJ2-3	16	TGCGCCAGCAGCTTCCGAACTGGTCGGACTGCCGATACGCAGTATTTT	CASSFRTGRTADTQYF
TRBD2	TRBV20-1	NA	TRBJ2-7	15	TGCAGTGCCCGAACGTCACTAGCGGGAGGGGATGAGCAGTACTTC	CSARTSLAGGDEQYF
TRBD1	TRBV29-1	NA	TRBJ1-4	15	TGCAGCGTTTCGGGACAGGGGGCAACTAATGAAAAACTGTTTTTT	CSVSGQGATNEKLFF
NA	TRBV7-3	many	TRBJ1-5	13	TGTGCCAGCAGCTTATACGGGGATCAGCCCCAGCATTTT	CASSLYGDQPQHF
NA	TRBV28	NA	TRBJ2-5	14	TGTGCCAGCAGCCCCCTCCAGGTACAAGAGACCCAGTACTTC	CASSPLQVQETQYF
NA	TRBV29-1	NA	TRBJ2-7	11	TGCAGCGTGAAATTCACCTACGAGCAGTACTTC	CSVKFTYEQYF